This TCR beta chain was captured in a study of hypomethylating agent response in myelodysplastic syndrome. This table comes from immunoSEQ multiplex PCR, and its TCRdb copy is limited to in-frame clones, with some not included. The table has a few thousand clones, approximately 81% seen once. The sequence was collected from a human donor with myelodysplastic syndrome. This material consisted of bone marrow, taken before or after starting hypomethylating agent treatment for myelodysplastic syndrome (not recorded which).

The CDR3 DNA sequence: TGTGCCATCAGTGAGTTGGAGGGACACGAGCAGTACTTC. It yields the protein CAISELEGHEQYF. V and J are TRBV10-3 and TRBJ2-7, with TRBD2 as a possible D gene (6 bases). In germline, CDR1 is ENHRY, CDR2 SYGVKD. The CDR3 has 13 residues. The V end lost 1 base, the J end lost 5 bases, and 9 bases lay between the germline ends.